The present entry profiles one T cell receptor beta chain with its context. What this receptor recognizes is not known. No per-base quality is available; no much larger clone lies one base away. Library prep was done by RT-PCR. Sequenced on an Illumina HiSeq 2500. Using fastp at Q25 and MiXCR, TCRdb reprocessed the public reads and kept productive beta chains. Each entry merges the rows of one CDR3 protein and shows their most common DNA and genes. The sample includes 150,000 or so distinct CDR3 sequences, with around 9.9% observed a single time. Roughly 12% of the sample is taken by the ten largest. In the paper's terms, the time point label means: around 42 days after influenza vaccine administration. This entry comes from a study of response to subunit inactivated influenza vaccine (dated 2018 in TCRdb). About the investigation overall: To follow how T cells responded to a trivalent subunit inactivated influenza vaccine, the researchers relied on deep quantitative profiling of the T cell receptor repertoire.

General findings and caveats noted by the study authors: The authors proposed that each seasonal influenza vaccination may bring in only a limited number of new T cells.

The germline V gene encodes CDR1 LGHNA and CDR2 YNFKEQ. At the junction V is shortened by 0 bases and J by 5 bases, with 11 bases in between. Reading from cysteine to phenylalanine, the CDR3 counts 15 amino acids. Left in the record is the CDR3 DNA by itself, 45 bases read in frame from the first base. The source material was non-naive T cells sorted from PBMCs, sampled roughly 46 days after vaccination. The cell subset or site label here, explained by the study, means: memory T cell fraction. This sequence originates from a man in his fifties who received an inactivated influenza vaccine. Donor details come from another sample of the same person, matched by shared clones. Here the chain combines TRBV4-2 and TRBJ2-1, and the D gene may be TRBD1, 5 bases matching. The CDR3 loop reads CASSQDGHDDNEQFF. The DNA sequence reads TGTGCCAGCAGCCAAGACGGACACGACGACAATGAGCAGTTCTTC.